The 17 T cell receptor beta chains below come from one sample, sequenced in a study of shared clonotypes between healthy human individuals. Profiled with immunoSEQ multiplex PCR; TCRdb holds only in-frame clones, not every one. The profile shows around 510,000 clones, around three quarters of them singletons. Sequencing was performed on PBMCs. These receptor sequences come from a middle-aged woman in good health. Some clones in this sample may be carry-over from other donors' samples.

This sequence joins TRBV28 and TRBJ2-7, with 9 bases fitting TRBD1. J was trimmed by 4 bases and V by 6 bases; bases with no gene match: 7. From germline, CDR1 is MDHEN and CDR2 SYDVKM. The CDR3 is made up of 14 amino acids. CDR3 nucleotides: TGTGCCAGCAGACACCGGGACAGGGAATACGAGCAGTACTTC. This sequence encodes CASRHRDREYEQYF.

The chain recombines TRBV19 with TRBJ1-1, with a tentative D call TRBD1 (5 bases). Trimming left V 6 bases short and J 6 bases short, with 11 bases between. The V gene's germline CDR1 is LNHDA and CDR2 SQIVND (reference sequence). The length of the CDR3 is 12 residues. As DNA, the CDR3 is TGTGCCAGTAGCCCTTTGGGGGCTGAAGCTTTCTTT. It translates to CASSPLGAEAFF.

The CDR3 loop is CASSALSYEQYF. The CDR3 region has the DNA TGTGCCAGCAGTGCCCTAAGCTACGAGCAGTACTTC. The chain combines TRBV6-6 with TRBJ2-7; D unclear. Germline CDR1 MNHNY, CDR2 SVGAGI (reference sequence). This CDR3 contains 12 residues. V lost 5 bases and J 3 bases, leaving 8 bases between the germline ends.

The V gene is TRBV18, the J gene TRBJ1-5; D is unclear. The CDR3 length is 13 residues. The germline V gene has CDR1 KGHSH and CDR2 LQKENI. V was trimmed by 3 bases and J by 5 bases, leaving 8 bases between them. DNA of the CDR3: TGTGCCAGCTCACCCGAAAGCGATCAGCCCCAGCATTTT. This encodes CASSPESDQPQHF.

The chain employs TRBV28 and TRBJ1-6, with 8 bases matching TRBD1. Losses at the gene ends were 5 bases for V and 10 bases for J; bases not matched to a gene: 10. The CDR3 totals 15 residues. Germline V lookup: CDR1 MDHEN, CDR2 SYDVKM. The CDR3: CASSPLDRDGSPLHF. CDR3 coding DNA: TGTGCCAGCAGTCCACTGGACAGGGATGGGTCACCCCTCCACTTT. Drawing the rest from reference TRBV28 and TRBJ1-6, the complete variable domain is DVKVTQSSRYLVKRTGEKVFLECVQDMDHENMFWYRQDPGLGLRLIYFSYDVKMKEKGDIPEGYSVSREKKERFSLILESASTNQTSMYLCASSPLDRDGSPLHFGNGTRLTVT.

CDR3 sequence: CATSRARDQAGRRHYGYTF. The DNA of the CDR3 is TGTGCCACCAGCAGAGCTAGGGACCAGGCAGGTCGCCGACACTATGGCTACACCTTC. The rearrangement links TRBV15 to TRBJ1-2, with D perhaps TRBD1 (5 bases). Trimming pared 1 base from V and 3 bases from J, leaving 24 bases between. Germline-derived CDR1 and CDR2 are LNHNV and YYDKDF (reference sequence). This CDR3 spans 19 amino acids.

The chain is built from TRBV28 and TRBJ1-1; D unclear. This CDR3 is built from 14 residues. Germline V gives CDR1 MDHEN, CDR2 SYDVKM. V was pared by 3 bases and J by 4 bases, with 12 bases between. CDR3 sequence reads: CASSLPTVATEAFF. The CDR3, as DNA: TGTGCCAGCAGTTTGCCGACGGTGGCCACTGAAGCTTTCTTT.

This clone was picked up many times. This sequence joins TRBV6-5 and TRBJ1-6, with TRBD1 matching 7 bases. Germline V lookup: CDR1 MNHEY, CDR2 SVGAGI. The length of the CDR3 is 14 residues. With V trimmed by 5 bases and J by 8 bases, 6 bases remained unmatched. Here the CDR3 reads CASSKQGRDSPLHF. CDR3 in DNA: TGTGCCAGCAGTAAACAGGGGCGGGATTCACCCCTCCACTTT.

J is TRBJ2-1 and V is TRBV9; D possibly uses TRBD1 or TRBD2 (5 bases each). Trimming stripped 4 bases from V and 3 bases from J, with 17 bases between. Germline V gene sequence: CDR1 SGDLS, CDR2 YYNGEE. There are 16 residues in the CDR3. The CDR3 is CASSPRGTGLYNEQFF. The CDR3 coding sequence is TGTGCCAGCAGCCCCCGGGGAACAGGCCTCTACAATGAGCAGTTCTTC.

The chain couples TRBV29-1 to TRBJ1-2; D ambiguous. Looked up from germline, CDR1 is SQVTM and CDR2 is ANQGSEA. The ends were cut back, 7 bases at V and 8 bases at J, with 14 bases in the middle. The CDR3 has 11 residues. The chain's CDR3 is CSGEWAEGYTF. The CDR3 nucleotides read TGCAGCGGGGAGTGGGCAGAGGGCTACACCTTC.

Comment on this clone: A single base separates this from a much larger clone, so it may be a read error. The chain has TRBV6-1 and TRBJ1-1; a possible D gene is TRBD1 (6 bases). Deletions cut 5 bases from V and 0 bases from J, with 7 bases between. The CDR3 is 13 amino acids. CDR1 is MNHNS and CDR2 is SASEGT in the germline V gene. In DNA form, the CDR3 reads TGTGCCAGCAGTTCAGGGGTGAACACTGAAGCTTTCTTT. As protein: CASSSGVNTEAFF.

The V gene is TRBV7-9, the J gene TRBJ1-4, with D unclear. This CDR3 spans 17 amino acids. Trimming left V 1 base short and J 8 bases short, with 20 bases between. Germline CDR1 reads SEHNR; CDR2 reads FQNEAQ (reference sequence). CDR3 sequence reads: CASSLVPNPLDGEKLFF. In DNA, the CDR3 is TGTGCCAGCAGCTTAGTACCGAACCCGTTGGACGGAGAAAAACTGTTTTTT.

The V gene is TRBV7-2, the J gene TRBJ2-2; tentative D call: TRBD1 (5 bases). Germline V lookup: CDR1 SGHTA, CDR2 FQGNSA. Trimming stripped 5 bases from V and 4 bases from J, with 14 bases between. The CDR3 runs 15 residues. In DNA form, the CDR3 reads TGTGCCAGCAGCCCCGCAGGGTGGGTCACCGGGGAGCTGTTTTTT. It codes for CASSPAGWVTGELFF.

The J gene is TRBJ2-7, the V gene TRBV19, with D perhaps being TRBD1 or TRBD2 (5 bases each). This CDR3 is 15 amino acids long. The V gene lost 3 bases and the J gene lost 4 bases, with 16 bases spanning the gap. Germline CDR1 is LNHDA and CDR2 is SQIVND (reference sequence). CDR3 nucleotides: TGTGCCAGTAGTATGACGTGGGGGAAGGGGTACGAGCAGTACTTC. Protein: CASSMTWGKGYEQYF.

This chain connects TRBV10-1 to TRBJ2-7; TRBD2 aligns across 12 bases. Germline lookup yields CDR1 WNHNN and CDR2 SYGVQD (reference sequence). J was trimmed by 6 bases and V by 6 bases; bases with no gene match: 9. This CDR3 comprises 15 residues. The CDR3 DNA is TGCGCCAGCAGCGCCGCCGCGGGACTAGCGGGCGAGCAGTACTTC. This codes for CASSAAAGLAGEQYF.

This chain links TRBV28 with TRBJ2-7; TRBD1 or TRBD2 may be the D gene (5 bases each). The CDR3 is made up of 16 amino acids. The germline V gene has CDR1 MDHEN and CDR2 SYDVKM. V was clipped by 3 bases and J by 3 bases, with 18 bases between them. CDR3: CASSFPTGRLGYEQYF. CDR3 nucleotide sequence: TGTGCCAGCAGTTTCCCCACGGGACGGTTAGGCTACGAGCAGTACTTC.

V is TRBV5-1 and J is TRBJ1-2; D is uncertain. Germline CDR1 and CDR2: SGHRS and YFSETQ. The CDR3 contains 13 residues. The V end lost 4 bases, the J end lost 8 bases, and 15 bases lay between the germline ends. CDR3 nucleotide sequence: TGCGCCAGCAGCGTGGACCTGTTAGACGGCTACACCTTC. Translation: CASSVDLLDGYTF.